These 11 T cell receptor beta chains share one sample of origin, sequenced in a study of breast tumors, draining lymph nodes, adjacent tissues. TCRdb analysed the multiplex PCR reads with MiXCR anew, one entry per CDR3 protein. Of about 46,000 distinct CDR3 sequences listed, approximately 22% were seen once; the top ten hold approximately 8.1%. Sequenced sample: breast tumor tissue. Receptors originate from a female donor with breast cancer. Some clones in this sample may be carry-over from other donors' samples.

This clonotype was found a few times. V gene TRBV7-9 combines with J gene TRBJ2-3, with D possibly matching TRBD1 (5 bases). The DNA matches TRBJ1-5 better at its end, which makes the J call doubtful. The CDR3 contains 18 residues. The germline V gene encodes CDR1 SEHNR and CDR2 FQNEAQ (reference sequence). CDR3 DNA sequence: TGTGCCAGCACAAAAGGGACTAGCGGGTTTCCTCTAAAAGATACGCAGCATTTT. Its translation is CASTKGTSGFPLKDTQHF.

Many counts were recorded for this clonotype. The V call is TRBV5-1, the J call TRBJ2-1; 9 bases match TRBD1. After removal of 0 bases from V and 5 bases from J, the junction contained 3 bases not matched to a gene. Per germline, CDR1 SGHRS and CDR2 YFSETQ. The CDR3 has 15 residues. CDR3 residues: CASSLGGTGNNEQFF. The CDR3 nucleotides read TGCGCCAGCAGCTTGGGGGGGACAGGGAACAATGAGCAGTTCTTC.

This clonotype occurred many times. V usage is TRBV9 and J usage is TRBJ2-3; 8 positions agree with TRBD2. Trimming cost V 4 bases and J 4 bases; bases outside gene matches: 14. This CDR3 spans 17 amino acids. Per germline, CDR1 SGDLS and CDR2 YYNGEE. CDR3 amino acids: CASSSPGEAGVSDTQYF. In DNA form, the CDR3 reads TGTGCCAGCAGCTCCCCGGGGGAAGCGGGAGTTTCAGATACGCAGTATTTT.

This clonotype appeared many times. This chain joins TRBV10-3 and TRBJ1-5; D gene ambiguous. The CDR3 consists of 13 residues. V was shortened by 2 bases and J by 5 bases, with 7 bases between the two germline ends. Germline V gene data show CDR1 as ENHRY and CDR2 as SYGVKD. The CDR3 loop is CAISEGLDQPQHF. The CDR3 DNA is TGTGCCATCAGTGAGGGACTAGATCAGCCCCAGCATTTT.

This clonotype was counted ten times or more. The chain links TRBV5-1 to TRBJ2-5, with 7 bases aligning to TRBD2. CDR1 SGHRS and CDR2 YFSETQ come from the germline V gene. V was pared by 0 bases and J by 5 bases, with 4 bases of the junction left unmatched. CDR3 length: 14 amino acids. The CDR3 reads CASSLEGGSETQYF. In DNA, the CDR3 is TGCGCCAGCAGCTTGGAGGGAGGGTCGGAGACCCAGTACTTC.

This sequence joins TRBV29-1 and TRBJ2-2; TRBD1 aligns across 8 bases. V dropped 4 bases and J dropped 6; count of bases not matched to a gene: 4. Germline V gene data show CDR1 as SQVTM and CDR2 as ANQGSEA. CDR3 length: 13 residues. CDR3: CSVVSGGSGELFF. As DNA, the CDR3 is TGCAGCGTTGTTTCAGGGGGCTCCGGGGAGCTGTTTTTT.

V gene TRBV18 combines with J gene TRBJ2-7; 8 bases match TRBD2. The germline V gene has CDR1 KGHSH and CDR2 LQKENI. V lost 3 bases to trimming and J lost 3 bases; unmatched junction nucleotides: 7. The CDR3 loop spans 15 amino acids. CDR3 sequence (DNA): TGTGCCAGCTCACCTGGCGGGGGGCAAGGCTACGAGCAGTACTTC. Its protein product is CASSPGGGQGYEQYF.

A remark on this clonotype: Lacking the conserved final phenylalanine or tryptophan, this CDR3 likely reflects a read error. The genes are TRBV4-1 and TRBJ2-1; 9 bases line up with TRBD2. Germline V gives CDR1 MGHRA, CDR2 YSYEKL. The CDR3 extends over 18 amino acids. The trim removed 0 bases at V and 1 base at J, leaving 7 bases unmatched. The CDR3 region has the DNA TGCGCCAGCAGCCAAGACTTTTCTAGCGGGGTTTCCTACAATGAGCAGTTCCTC. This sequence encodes CASSQDFSSGVSYNEQFL.

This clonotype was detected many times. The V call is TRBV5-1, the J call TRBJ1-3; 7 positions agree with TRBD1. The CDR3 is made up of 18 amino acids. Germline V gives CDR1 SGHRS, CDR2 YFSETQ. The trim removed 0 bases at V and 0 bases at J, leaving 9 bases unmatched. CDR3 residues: CASSLGETGTASGNTIYF. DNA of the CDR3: TGCGCCAGCAGCTTGGGGGAAACCGGGACAGCCTCTGGAAACACCATATATTTT.

CDR3 amino acids: CASISTLNTEAFF. DNA of the CDR3: TGTGCCAGCATCTCGACCCTTAACACTGAAGCTTTCTTT. The rearrangement links TRBV7-9 to TRBJ1-1; D uncertain. The V gene lost 7 bases and the J gene lost 2 bases, with 11 bases spanning the gap. Germline CDR1 and CDR2: SEHNR and FQNEAQ (reference sequence). This CDR3 is 13 amino acids long.

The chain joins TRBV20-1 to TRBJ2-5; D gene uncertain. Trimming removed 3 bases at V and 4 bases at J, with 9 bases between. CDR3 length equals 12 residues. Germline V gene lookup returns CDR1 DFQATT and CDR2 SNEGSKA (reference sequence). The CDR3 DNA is TGCAGTGCTAGGGTTCTTGGAGAGACCCAGTACTTC. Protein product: CSARVLGETQYF.